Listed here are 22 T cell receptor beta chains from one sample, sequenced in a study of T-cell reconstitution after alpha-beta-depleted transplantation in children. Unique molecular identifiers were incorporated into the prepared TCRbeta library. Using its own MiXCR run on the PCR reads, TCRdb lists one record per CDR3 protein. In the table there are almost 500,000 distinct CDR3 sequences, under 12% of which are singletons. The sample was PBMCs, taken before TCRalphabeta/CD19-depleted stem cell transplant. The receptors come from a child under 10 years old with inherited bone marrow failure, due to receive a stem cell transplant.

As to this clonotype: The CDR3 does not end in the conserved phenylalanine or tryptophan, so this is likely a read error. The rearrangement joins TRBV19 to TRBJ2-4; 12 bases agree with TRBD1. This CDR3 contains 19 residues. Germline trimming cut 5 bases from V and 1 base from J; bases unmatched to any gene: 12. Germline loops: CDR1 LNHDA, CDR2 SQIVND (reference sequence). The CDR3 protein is CASSLTGTGGIGAKNIQYL. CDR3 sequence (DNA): TGTGCCAGTAGTCTAACCGGGACAGGGGGCATCGGGGCCAAAAACATTCAGTACTTA.

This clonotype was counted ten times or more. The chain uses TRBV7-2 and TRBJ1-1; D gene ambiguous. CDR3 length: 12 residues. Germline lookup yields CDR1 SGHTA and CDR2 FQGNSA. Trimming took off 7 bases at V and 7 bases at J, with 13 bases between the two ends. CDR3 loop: CASTPSKFEAFF. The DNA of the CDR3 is TGTGCCAGCACCCCCTCGAAGTTTGAAGCTTTCTTT.

The CDR3 reads CASRQRAATNQETQYF. Here the CDR3 DNA reads TGTGCCAGCAGGCAACGGGCCGCTACTAATCAAGAGACCCAGTACTTC. The rearrangement links TRBV6-1 to TRBJ2-5; D not resolved. With 6 bases removed from V and 2 bases from J, the gap between germline ends came to 19 bases. Germline-derived CDR1 and CDR2 are MNHNS and SASEGT. The CDR3 spans 16 residues.

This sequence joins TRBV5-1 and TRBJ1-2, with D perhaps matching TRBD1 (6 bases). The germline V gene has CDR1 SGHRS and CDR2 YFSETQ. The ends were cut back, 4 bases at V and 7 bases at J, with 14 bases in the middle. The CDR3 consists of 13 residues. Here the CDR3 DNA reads TGCGCCAGCAGCCCACCGGGACACAGTGGCTACACCTTC. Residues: CASSPPGHSGYTF.

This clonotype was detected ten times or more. DNA of the CDR3: TGTGCCAGCAGTCCTGGGGACAGGGGACACGAGCAGTACTTC. Translating gives CASSPGDRGHEQYF. V and J are TRBV12-3 or TRBV12-4 and TRBJ2-7, with 10 bases that match TRBD1. After removal of 5 bases from V and 5 bases from J, the junction contained 6 bases not matched to a gene. This CDR3 is 14 amino acids long.

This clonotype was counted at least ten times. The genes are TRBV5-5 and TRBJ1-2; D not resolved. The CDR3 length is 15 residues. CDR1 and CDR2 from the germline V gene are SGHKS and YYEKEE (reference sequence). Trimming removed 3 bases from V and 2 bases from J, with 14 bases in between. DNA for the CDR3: TGTGCCAGCAGCTCCAGTTTCCAGGCAAACTATGGCTACACCTTC. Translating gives CASSSSFQANYGYTF.

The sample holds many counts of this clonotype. The chain's CDR3 is CASSPTGLAGYNEQFF. CDR3 nucleotide sequence: TGTGCCAGCAGTCCGACGGGACTAGCCGGCTACAATGAGCAGTTCTTC. The gene calls are TRBV12-3 or TRBV12-4 and TRBJ2-1, with 9 bases matching TRBD2. J lost 3 bases, V lost 5 bases, and 8 bases had no gene match. This CDR3 has 16 residues.

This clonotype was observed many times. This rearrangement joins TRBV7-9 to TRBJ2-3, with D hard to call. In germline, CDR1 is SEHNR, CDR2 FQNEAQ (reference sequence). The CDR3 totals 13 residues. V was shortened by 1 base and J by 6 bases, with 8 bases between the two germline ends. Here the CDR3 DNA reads TGTGCCAGCAGCTTAGGCGTGAGGGATACGCAGTATTTT. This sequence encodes CASSLGVRDTQYF.

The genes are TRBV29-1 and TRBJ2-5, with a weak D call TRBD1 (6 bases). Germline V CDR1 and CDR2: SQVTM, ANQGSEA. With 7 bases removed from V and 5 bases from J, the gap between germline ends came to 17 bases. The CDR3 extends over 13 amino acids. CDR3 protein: CSAESDRRETQYF. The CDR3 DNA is TGCAGCGCCGAATCGGACAGACGGGAGACCCAGTACTTC.

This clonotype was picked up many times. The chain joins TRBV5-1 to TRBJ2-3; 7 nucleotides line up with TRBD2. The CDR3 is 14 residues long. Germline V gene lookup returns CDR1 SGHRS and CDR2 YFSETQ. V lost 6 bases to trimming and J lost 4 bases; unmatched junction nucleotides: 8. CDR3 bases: TGCGCCAGCACTTCGATCGCGGGAGCAGATACGCAGTATTTT. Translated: CASTSIAGADTQYF.

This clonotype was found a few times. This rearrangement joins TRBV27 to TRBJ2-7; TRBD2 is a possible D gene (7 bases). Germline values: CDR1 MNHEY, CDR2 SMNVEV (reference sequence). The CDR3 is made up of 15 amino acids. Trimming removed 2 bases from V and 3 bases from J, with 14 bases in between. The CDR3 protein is CASSLGGALYYEQYF. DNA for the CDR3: TGTGCCAGCAGTTTAGGGGGGGCTCTCTACTACGAGCAGTACTTC.

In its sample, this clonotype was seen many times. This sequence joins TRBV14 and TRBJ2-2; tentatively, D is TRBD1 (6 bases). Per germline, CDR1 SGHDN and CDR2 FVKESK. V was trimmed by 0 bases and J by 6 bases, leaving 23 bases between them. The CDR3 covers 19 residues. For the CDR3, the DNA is TGTGCCAGCAGCCAAGAATCCCTAGGGGGAGTTTGGTCCGCCGGGGAGCTGTTTTTT. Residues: CASSQESLGGVWSAGELFF.

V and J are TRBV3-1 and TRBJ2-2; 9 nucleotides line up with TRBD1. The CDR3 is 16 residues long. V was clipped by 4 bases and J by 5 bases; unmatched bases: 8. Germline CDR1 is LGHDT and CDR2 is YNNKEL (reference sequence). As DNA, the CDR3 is TGTGCCAGCAGCCCCGGGACAGGGAAGGGGACCGGGGAGCTGTTTTTT. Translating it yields CASSPGTGKGTGELFF. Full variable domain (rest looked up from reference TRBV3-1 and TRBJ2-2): DTAVSQTPKYLVTQMGNDKSIKCEQNLGHDTMYWYKQDSKKFLKIMFSYNNKELIINETVPNRFSPKSPDKAHLNLHINSLELGDSAVYFCASSPGTGKGTGELFFGEGSRLTVL.

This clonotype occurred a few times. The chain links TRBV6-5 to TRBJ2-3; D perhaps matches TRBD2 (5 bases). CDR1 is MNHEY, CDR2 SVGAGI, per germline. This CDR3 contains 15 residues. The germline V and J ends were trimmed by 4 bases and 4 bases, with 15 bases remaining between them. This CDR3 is CASSFLGLAADTQYF. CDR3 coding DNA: TGTGCCAGCAGTTTTCTTGGGCTAGCCGCAGATACGCAGTATTTT.

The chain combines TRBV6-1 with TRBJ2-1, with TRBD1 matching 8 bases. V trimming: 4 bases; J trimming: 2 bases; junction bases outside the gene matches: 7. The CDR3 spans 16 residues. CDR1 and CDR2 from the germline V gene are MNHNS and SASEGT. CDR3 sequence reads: CASSARQGPPYNEQFF. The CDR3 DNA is TGTGCCAGCAGTGCCCGACAGGGGCCACCCTACAATGAGCAGTTCTTC.

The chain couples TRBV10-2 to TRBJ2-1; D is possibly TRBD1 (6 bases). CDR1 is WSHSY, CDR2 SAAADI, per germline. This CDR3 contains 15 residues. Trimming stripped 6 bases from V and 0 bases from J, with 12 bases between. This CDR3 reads CASRGAESSYNEQFF. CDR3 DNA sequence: TGCGCCAGCAGGGGGGCGGAGAGCTCCTACAATGAGCAGTTCTTC.

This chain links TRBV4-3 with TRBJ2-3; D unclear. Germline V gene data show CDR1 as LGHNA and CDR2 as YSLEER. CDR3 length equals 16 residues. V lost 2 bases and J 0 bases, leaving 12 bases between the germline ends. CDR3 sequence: CASSQTGPSSTDTQYF. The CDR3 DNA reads TGCGCCAGCAGCCAAACCGGACCCTCGAGCACAGATACGCAGTATTTT.

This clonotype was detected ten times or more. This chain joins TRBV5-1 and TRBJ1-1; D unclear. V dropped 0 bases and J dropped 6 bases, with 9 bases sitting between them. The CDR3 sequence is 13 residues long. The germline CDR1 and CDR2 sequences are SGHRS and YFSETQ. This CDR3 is CASSLDMQSEAFF. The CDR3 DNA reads TGCGCCAGCAGCTTGGATATGCAATCTGAAGCTTTCTTT.

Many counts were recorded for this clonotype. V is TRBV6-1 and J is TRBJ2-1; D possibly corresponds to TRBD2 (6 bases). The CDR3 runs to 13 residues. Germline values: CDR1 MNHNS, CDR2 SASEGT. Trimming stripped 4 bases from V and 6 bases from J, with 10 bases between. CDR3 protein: CASSGLVANEQFF. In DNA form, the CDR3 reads TGTGCCAGCAGTGGACTAGTTGCCAATGAGCAGTTCTTC.

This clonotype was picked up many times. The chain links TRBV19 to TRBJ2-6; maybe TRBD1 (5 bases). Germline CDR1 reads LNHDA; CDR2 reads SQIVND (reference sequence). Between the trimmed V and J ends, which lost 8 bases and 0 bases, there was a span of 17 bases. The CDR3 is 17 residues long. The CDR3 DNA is TGTGCCAGTTTGGACAAACGCGAGATCTCTGGGGCCAACGTCCTGACTTTC. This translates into CASLDKREISGANVLTF.

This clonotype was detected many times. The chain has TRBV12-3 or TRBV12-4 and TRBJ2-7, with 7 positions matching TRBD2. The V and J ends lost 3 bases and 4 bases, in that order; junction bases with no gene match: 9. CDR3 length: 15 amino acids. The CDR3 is CASSFWSSGDYEQYF. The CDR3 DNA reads TGTGCCAGCAGTTTTTGGTCTAGCGGAGATTACGAGCAGTACTTC.

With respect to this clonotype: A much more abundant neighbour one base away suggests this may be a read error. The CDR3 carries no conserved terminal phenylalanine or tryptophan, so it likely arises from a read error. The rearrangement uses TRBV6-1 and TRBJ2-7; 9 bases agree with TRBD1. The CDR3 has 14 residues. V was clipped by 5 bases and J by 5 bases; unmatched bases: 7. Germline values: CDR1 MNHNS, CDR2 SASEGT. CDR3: CASSTGTGPNEQYL. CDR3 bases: TGTGCCAGCAGTACCGGGACAGGGCCCAACGAGCAGTACTTG.